This T cell receptor beta chain was retrieved from a study of T cell responses to AZD1222 COVID-19 vaccine. Study-level background: Second-dose timings of about 4 or about 12 weeks were pooled.

TCRdb's table, derived via immunoSEQ multiplex PCR, lists solely in-frame clones and lacks some. Altogether more than 85,000 clones are present, roughly 90% being singletons, with the ten largest covering roughly 5.2%. As concerns this clone: Its antigen is still unknown.

V shed 4 bases and J shed 3 bases, with 9 bases lying between them. There are 13 residues in the CDR3. The V gene's germline CDR1 is MNHEY and CDR2 SVGEGT. Study conclusions and caveats: Vaccination with two AZD1222 doses was followed by a rise in Spike-specific TCR breadth and depth. Repertoires were sampled only after the peak T cell response.

The origin of this receptor is an adult in good health. The chain employs TRBV6-2 or TRBV6-3 and TRBJ1-2, with a tentative D call TRBD1 (6 bases). The specimen was peripheral blood, collected on day 0 of AZD1222 vaccination. The CDR3 coding sequence is TGTGCCAGCAGTTGGACAGCCTACTATGGCTACACCTTC. It encodes CASSWTAYYGYTF.